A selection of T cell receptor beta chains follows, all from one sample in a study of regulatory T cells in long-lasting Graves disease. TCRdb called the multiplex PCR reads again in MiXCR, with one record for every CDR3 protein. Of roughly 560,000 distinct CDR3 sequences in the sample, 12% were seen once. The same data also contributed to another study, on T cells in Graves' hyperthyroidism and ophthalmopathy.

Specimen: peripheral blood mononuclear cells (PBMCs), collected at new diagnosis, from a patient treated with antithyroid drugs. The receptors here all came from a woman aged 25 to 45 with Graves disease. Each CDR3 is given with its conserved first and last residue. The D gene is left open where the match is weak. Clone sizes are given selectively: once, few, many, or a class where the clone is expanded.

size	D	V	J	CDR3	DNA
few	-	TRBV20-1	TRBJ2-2	CSASPMGTNTGELFF	TGCAGTGCTAGCCCAATGGGGACGAACACCGGGGAGCTGTTTTTT
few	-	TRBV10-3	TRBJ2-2	CAISERSDSPMNTGELFF	TGTGCCATCAGTGAAAGGTCAGACAGCCCAATGAACACCGGGGAGCTGTTTTTT
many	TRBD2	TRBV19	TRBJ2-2	CASSIRGTSGRSTGELFF	TGTGCCAGTAGTATAAGGGGGACTAGCGGGAGGTCCACCGGGGAGCTGTTTTTT
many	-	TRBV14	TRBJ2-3	CASSLRGRGIADTQYF	TGTGCCAGCAGCCTTCGCGGACGAGGAATAGCAGATACGCAGTATTTT
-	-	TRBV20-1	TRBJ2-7	CSASPREPYEQYF	TGCAGTGCTAGTCCCCGGGAACCCTACGAGCAGTACTTC
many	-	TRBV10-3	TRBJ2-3	CAISEWGNTDTQYF	TGTGCCATCAGTGAATGGGGAAACACAGATACGCAGTATTTT
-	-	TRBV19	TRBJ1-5	CASSIARLPQHF	TGTGCCAGTAGTATAGCTCGACTGCCCCAGCATTTT
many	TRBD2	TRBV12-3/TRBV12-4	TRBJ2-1	CASSPVGGREEQFF	TGTGCCAGCAGCCCGGTGGGCGGGAGGGAGGAGCAGTTCTTC
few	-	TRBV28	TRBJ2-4	CASSLRGVAKNIQYF	TGTGCCAGCAGTTTAAGGGGAGTAGCCAAAAACATTCAGTACTTC
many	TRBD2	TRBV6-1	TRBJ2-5	CASSEMGLAAGGQETQYF	TGTGCCAGCAGTGAAATGGGACTAGCGGCAGGGGGCCAAGAGACCCAGTACTTC
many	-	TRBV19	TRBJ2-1	CASSIYRVDRYNEQFF	TGTGCCAGTAGTATATACAGGGTAGATCGCTACAATGAGCAGTTCTTC
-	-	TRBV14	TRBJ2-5	CASSHSPAGVETQYF	TGTGCCAGCAGCCATTCGCCGGCAGGGGTAGAGACCCAGTACTTC
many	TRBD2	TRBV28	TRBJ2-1	CASSLLSPLAGERNEQFF	TGTGCCAGCAGTTTATTGTCCCCGCTAGCGGGAGAGCGCAATGAGCAGTTCTTC
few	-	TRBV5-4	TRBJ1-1	CASSPSHATEAFF	TGTGCCAGCAGCCCCTCCCACGCTACTGAAGCTTTCTTT
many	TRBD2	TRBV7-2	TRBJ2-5	CASSSTSGRVQETQYF	TGTGCCAGCAGCTCGACTAGCGGGAGGGTCCAAGAGACCCAGTACTTC
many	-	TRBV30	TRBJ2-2	CAWSGRALVGELFF	TGTGCCTGGAGCGGTAGGGCTTTGGTGGGGGAGCTGTTTTTT
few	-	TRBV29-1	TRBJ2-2	CSVARGNPNTGELFF	TGCAGCGTTGCTCGCGGCAACCCGAACACCGGGGAGCTGTTTTTT
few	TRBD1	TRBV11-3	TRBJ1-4	CASSVRYGTGRNPGTNEKLLF	TGTGCCAGCAGCGTGAGATACGGGACAGGGAGAAATCCTGGAACTAATGAAAAACTGCTTTTT